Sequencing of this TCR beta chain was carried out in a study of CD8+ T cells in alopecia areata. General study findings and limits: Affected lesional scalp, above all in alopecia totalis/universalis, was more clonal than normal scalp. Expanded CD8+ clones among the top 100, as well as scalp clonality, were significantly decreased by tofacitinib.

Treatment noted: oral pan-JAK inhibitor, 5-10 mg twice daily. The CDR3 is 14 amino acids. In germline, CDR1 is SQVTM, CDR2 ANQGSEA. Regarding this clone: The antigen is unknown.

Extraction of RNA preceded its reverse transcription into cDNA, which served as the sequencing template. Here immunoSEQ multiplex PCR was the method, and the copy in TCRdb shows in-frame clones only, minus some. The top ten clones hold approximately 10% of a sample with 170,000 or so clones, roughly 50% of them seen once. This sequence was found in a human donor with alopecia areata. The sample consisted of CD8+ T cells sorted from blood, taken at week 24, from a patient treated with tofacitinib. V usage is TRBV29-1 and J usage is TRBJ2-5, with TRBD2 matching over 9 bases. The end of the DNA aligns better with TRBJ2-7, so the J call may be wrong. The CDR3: CSVGGLADSYEQYF. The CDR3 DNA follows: TGCAGCGTTGGGGGACTAGCAGACTCCTACGAGCAGTACTTC.